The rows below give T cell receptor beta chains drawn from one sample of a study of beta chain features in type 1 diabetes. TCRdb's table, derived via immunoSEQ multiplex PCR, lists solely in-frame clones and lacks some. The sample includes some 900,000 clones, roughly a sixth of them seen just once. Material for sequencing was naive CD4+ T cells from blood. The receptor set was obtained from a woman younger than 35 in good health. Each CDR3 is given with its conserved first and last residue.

CDR3 protein: CASNLVGTGGEQYF
J gene: TRBJ2-7
CDR3 length: 14
V gene: TRBV5-1

CDR3 protein: CASSLDVWDRRTEAFF
J gene: TRBJ1-1
CDR3 length: 16
V gene: TRBV7-2

CDR3 protein: CASSLQGVAEAFF
J gene: TRBJ1-1
CDR3 length: 13
V gene: TRBV7-2

CDR3 protein: CASSARGGVFNEQFF
J gene: TRBJ2-1
CDR3 length: 15
V gene: TRBV9

CDR3 protein: CASSPSSGSVADTQYF
J gene: TRBJ2-3
CDR3 length: 16
V gene: TRBV7-9

CDR3 protein: CASRQPGTRNYEQYF
J gene: TRBJ2-7
CDR3 length: 15
V gene: TRBV28

CDR3 protein: CASALSVGRMNTEAFF
J gene: TRBJ1-1
CDR3 length: 16
V gene: TRBV12-5

CDR3 protein: CASSLGRNTEAFF
J gene: TRBJ1-1
CDR3 length: 13
V gene: TRBV28

CDR3 protein: CASSLSGSSYEQYF
J gene: TRBJ2-7
CDR3 length: 14
V gene: TRBV7-9

CDR3 protein: CASSKEVSGQGSYEQYF
J gene: TRBJ2-7
CDR3 length: 17
V gene: TRBV21-1

CDR3 protein: CASRERPHYEQYF
J gene: TRBJ2-7
CDR3 length: 13
V gene: TRBV28

CDR3 protein: CSVHGQGGGGTYGYTF
J gene: TRBJ1-2
CDR3 length: 16
V gene: TRBV29-1

CDR3 protein: CSAVLGLTDTQYF
J gene: TRBJ2-3
CDR3 length: 13
V gene: TRBV29-1

CDR3 protein: CASSLALGIFGNTIYF
J gene: TRBJ1-3
CDR3 length: 16
V gene: TRBV5-6

CDR3 protein: CASSGDEIEGAYSNQPQHF
J gene: TRBJ1-5
CDR3 length: 19
V gene: TRBV6-4

CDR3 protein: CASSEQGGKTQYF
J gene: TRBJ2-5
CDR3 length: 13
V gene: TRBV2

CDR3 protein: CASSVYGGNQPQHF
J gene: TRBJ1-5
CDR3 length: 14
V gene: TRBV9

CDR3 protein: CASSTRDGDEAFF
J gene: TRBJ1-1
CDR3 length: 13
V gene: TRBV18

CDR3 protein: CASLTAAGQGPYEQYF
J gene: -
CDR3 length: 16
V gene: TRBV28

CDR3 protein: CASSPPGLTTDTQYF
J gene: TRBJ2-3
CDR3 length: 15
V gene: TRBV18

CDR3 protein: CASTGWVGYTF
J gene: TRBJ1-2
CDR3 length: 11
V gene: TRBV28

CDR3 protein: CASSLRFNEKLFF
J gene: TRBJ1-4
CDR3 length: 13
V gene: TRBV14

CDR3 protein: CAISDGSRGGPYEQYF
J gene: TRBJ2-7
CDR3 length: 16
V gene: TRBV10-3

CDR3 protein: CASSSPSGRAGNEQFF
J gene: TRBJ2-1
CDR3 length: 16
V gene: TRBV27

CDR3 protein: CASSWGKGTEAFF
J gene: TRBJ1-1
CDR3 length: 13
V gene: TRBV27

CDR3 protein: CASSRLRLPSTDTQYF
J gene: TRBJ2-3
CDR3 length: 16
V gene: TRBV2

CDR3 protein: CASSIGTSYNEQFF
J gene: TRBJ2-1
CDR3 length: 14
V gene: TRBV19

CDR3 protein: CASSLRTGGKETQYF
J gene: TRBJ2-5
CDR3 length: 15
V gene: TRBV5-8

CDR3 protein: CASSFRRTQGGYTF
J gene: TRBJ1-2
CDR3 length: 14
V gene: TRBV5-6

CDR3 protein: CASSPRPQGDNEQFF
J gene: TRBJ2-1
CDR3 length: 15
V gene: TRBV5-1

CDR3 protein: CASSPGQSNEKLFF
J gene: TRBJ1-4
CDR3 length: 14
V gene: TRBV4-2

CDR3 protein: CASSSGVAGETQYF
J gene: TRBJ2-5
CDR3 length: 14
V gene: TRBV6-1

CDR3 protein: CASSPVAGGSYNEQFF
J gene: TRBJ2-1
CDR3 length: 16
V gene: TRBV28

CDR3 protein: CASSQDGANTGELFF
J gene: TRBJ2-2
CDR3 length: 15
V gene: TRBV4-1

CDR3 protein: CASSIDRATYEQYF
J gene: TRBJ2-7
CDR3 length: 14
V gene: TRBV19

CDR3 protein: CASSYAGAAIDTQYF
J gene: TRBJ2-3
CDR3 length: 15
V gene: TRBV6-6

CDR3 protein: CASSLPGGLAGKSSYNEQFF
J gene: TRBJ2-1
CDR3 length: 20
V gene: TRBV28

CDR3 protein: CASSSKRLAGEQYF
J gene: TRBJ2-7
CDR3 length: 14
V gene: TRBV28

CDR3 protein: CASSPGQGAPREQYF
J gene: TRBJ2-7
CDR3 length: 15
V gene: TRBV6-6

CDR3 protein: CASSFNSENTEAFF
J gene: TRBJ1-1
CDR3 length: 14
V gene: TRBV5-1

CDR3 protein: CSVGSRGDAEAFF
J gene: TRBJ1-1
CDR3 length: 13
V gene: TRBV29-1

CDR3 protein: CASSLLKVLRDRSSYNEQFF
J gene: TRBJ2-1
CDR3 length: 20
V gene: TRBV28

CDR3 protein: CASSARTGPSGNTIYF
J gene: TRBJ1-3
CDR3 length: 16
V gene: TRBV7-8

CDR3 protein: CASAGAAEAFF
J gene: TRBJ1-1
CDR3 length: 11
V gene: TRBV7-9

CDR3 protein: CASSASGTGTYEQYF
J gene: TRBJ2-7
CDR3 length: 15
V gene: TRBV28

CDR3 protein: CATSREPRVNEQFF
J gene: TRBJ2-1
CDR3 length: 14
V gene: TRBV15

CDR3 protein: CASSDNYEQYF
J gene: TRBJ2-7
CDR3 length: 11
V gene: TRBV6-5

CDR3 protein: CASSLLGQGRETQYF
J gene: TRBJ2-5
CDR3 length: 15
V gene: TRBV27

CDR3 protein: CASSVGGDTQYF
J gene: TRBJ2-3
CDR3 length: 12
V gene: TRBV9